These 18 T cell receptor beta chains were sequenced from one sample in a study of blood T cell repertoires in COVID-19. Measured with immunoSEQ multiplex PCR; TCRdb has only the in-frame clones, and not every one. This table holds about 220,000 clones, approximately 80% found once. Sequencing input: PBMCs or T cells enriched from blood (not recorded which). All receptors come from a woman aged 40-49 years with acute COVID-19.

The chain joins TRBV7-3 to TRBJ2-3; 12 bases fit TRBD2. The CDR3 is 16 residues long. Per the germline V gene, CDR1 is SGHTA and CDR2 is FQGTGA. Trimming took 2 bases from V and 4 from J; bases not matched to a gene: 4. CDR3 region: CASSLPLAGGADTQYF. As DNA, the CDR3 is TGTGCCAGCAGCTTACCACTAGCGGGAGGCGCAGATACGCAGTATTTT.

The V call is TRBV27, the J call TRBJ2-7; 7 bases are a match to TRBD2. Germline trimming cut 3 bases from V and 3 bases from J; bases unmatched to any gene: 2. Germline V lookup: CDR1 MNHEY, CDR2 SMNVEV (reference sequence). CDR3 length: 13 amino acids. The CDR3 loop reads CASSFRGVYEQYF. CDR3 sequence (DNA): TGTGCCAGCAGTTTTCGGGGGGTCTACGAGCAGTACTTC.

The chain uses TRBV9 and TRBJ1-2, with TRBD1 matching over 8 bases. V lost 3 bases, J lost 2 bases, and 3 bases stayed unmatched. The CDR3 loop spans 14 amino acids. Germline V lookup: CDR1 SGDLS, CDR2 YYNGEE. This chain's CDR3 is CASSGGQGNYGYTF. The CDR3 DNA follows: TGTGCCAGCAGCGGAGGACAGGGCAACTATGGCTACACCTTC.

The chain uses TRBV25-1 and TRBJ2-5, with a possible D match to TRBD1 (5 bases). CDR3 length: 14 residues. The ends were cut back, 0 bases at V and 4 bases at J, with 9 bases in the middle. Germline V gene data show CDR1 as MGHDK and CDR2 as SYGVNS. CDR3 amino acids: CASSEYGARETQYF. The CDR3 coding sequence is TGTGCCAGCAGTGAATATGGGGCTCGAGAGACCCAGTACTTC.

This clone was seen once. The rearrangement links TRBV3-1 (or the pseudogene TRBV3-2) to TRBJ1-5; D not resolved. The CDR3 totals 14 residues. V was cut by 0 bases and J by 9 bases, with 12 bases left in between. CDR1 is LGHDT, CDR2 YNNKEL, per germline (reference sequence). CDR3: CASSQDRGRGPQHF. The CDR3 DNA reads TGTGCCAGCAGCCAAGACCGAGGGCGGGGGCCCCAGCATTTT.

The V gene is TRBV5-1, the J gene TRBJ2-3, with unresolved D. CDR3 size: 13 residues. With 2 bases removed from V and 0 bases from J, the gap between germline ends came to 4 bases. Per the germline V gene, CDR1 is SGHRS and CDR2 is YFSETQ. CDR3: CASSFGSTDTQYF. The DNA of the CDR3 is TGCGCCAGCAGCTTCGGGAGCACAGATACGCAGTATTTT.

The J gene is TRBJ1-2, the V gene TRBV5-1; D is unresolved. This CDR3 spans 13 amino acids. With 0 bases removed from V and 7 bases from J, the gap between germline ends came to 10 bases. Germline V lookup: CDR1 SGHRS, CDR2 YFSETQ. The CDR3 DNA reads as TGCGCCAGCAGCTTGGATAAGCCGTTTGGCTACACCTTC. Protein: CASSLDKPFGYTF.

CDR3 residues: CASSAREGSEKLFF. The CDR3 bases are TGTGCCAGCAGCGCCCGTGAGGGAAGTGAAAAACTGTTTTTT. The J gene is TRBJ1-4, the V gene TRBV9; D is unresolved. Germline V gives CDR1 SGDLS, CDR2 YYNGEE. The V end lost 3 bases, the J end lost 7 bases, and 13 bases lay between the germline ends. The length of the CDR3 is 14 residues.

The gene calls are TRBV7-3 and TRBJ2-1; D unresolved. The CDR3 consists of 13 residues. Per the germline V gene, CDR1 is SGHTA and CDR2 is FQGTGA. The V gene lost 5 bases and the J gene lost 5 bases, with 10 bases spanning the gap. The CDR3 region has the DNA TGTGCCAGCAGCCTCAATCCAGACAATGAGCAGTTCTTC. Its translation is CASSLNPDNEQFF. The full variable domain, in which reference TRBV7-3 and TRBJ2-1 provide the parts outside the CDR3, is GAGVSQTPSNKVTEKGKYVELRCDPISGHTALYWYRQSLGQGPEFLIYFQGTGAADDSGLPNDRFFAVRPEGSVSTLKIQRTERGDSAVYLCASSLNPDNEQFFGPGTRLTVL.

The rearrangement links TRBV9 to TRBJ2-3; the match to TRBD2 covers 9 bases. The CDR3 sequence is 14 residues long. J gave up 5 bases and V 6 bases, and 7 bases lay outside the gene matches. CDR1 and CDR2 (germline): SGDLS, YYNGEE. CDR3 protein: CASNGGRVGDTQYF. Here the CDR3 DNA reads TGTGCCAGCAATGGCGGGAGGGTAGGAGATACGCAGTATTTT.

V gene TRBV27 combines with J gene TRBJ1-4; 8 bases map to TRBD1. Trimming took 3 bases from V and 3 from J; bases not matched to a gene: 9. The germline CDR1 and CDR2 sequences are MNHEY and SMNVEV (reference sequence). There are 17 residues in the CDR3. CDR3 coding DNA: TGTGCCAGCAGTTTCCGGGACAGGAAACGGGCTAATGAAAAACTGTTTTTT. This gives the protein CASSFRDRKRANEKLFF.

The V call is TRBV24-1, the J call TRBJ2-2, with TRBD2 as a possible D gene (6 bases). Trimming pared 1 base from V and 6 bases from J, leaving 17 bases between. The CDR3 has 17 residues. Germline V gene lookup returns CDR1 KGHDR and CDR2 SFDVKD. In nucleotides, the CDR3 is TGTGCCACCAGTGATTTCGTGCAGAGCGGGTCCCCCGGGGAGCTGTTTTTT. Its translation: CATSDFVQSGSPGELFF.

The chain has TRBV19 and TRBJ1-5; D is unresolved. The CDR3 totals 17 residues. The germline V gene has CDR1 LNHDA and CDR2 SQIVND (reference sequence). The V and J ends lost 5 bases and 0 bases respectively, with 17 bases between them. The CDR3 sequence: CASSPYEGDYSNQPQHF. The CDR3 DNA reads as TGTGCCAGTAGTCCTTATGAGGGAGACTATAGCAATCAGCCCCAGCATTTT.

This chain connects TRBV7-9 to TRBJ2-3; 8 bases are a match to TRBD2. The CDR3 sequence is 16 residues long. Germline-derived CDR1 and CDR2 are SEHNR and FQNEAQ (reference sequence). The V segment lost 6 bases and the J segment 3 bases; nucleotides outside the gene matches: 11. CDR3 bases: TGTGCCAGCAGTCTTGTTTCGAGACTAGCGACAGATACGCAGTATTTT. It codes for CASSLVSRLATDTQYF. Looking up the rest from reference TRBV7-9 and TRBJ2-3 gives the full variable domain: DTGVSQNPRHKITKRGQNVTFRCDPISEHNRLYWYRQTLGQGPEFLTYFQNEAQLEKSRLLSDRFSAERPKGSFSTLEIQRTEQGDSAMYLCASSLVSRLATDTQYFGPGTRLTVL.

The table lists this clone with a few counts. The chain joins TRBV19 to TRBJ2-1, with 9 bases identical to TRBD2. CDR3 length equals 14 residues. CDR1 is LNHDA, CDR2 SQIVND, per germline (reference sequence). Trimming at V came to 4 bases and at J to 6 bases, leaving 4 bases not matched to a gene. The CDR3 reads CASSSGGAANEQFF. The CDR3 DNA reads TGTGCCAGTAGTAGCGGGGGGGCCGCCAATGAGCAGTTCTTC.

This clone occurred a few times. The rearrangement uses TRBV15 and TRBJ1-2; 9 positions agree with TRBD1. The CDR3 is 15 residues long. J was trimmed by 4 bases and V by 1 base; bases with no gene match: 4. Germline values: CDR1 LNHNV, CDR2 YYDKDF (reference sequence). The CDR3 DNA reads TGTGCCACCAGCAGAGCGGGGACAGGGAGCTATGGCTACACCTTC. Translation: CATSRAGTGSYGYTF. The complete variable domain, with remaining parts taken from reference TRBV15 and TRBJ1-2, reads DAMVIQNPRYQVTQFGKPVTLSCSQTLNHNVMYWYQQKSSQAPKLLFHYYDKDFNNEADTPDNFQSRRPNTSFCFLDIRSPGLGDTAMYLCATSRAGTGSYGYTFGSGTRLTVV.

The chain recombines TRBV5-4 with TRBJ2-3, with 7 nucleotides matching TRBD2. The length of the CDR3 is 14 residues. The V and J ends lost 7 bases and 6 bases, in that order; junction bases with no gene match: 11. Germline-derived CDR1 and CDR2 are SGHNT and YYREEE (reference sequence). The DNA for the CDR3 is TGTGCCAGCGGGTTAGCGGGTCTTAGGGATACGCAGTATTTT. It is translated as CASGLAGLRDTQYF. Combining the CDR3 with reference TRBV5-4 and TRBJ2-3 gives the whole variable domain ETGVTQSPTHLIKTRGQQVTLRCSSQSGHNTVSWYQQALGQGPQFIFQYYREEENGRGNFPPRFSGLQFPNYSSELNVNALELDDSALYLCASGLAGLRDTQYFGPGTRLTVL.

The chain combines TRBV9 with TRBJ2-2; D is unclear. With 6 bases removed from V and 0 bases from J, the gap between germline ends came to 18 bases. Germline CDR1 SGDLS, CDR2 YYNGEE. The CDR3 is 17 residues long. CDR3 region: CASTIFGTHPNTGELFF. The DNA for the CDR3 is TGTGCCAGCACCATTTTTGGCACCCACCCGAACACCGGGGAGCTGTTTTTT.